This TCR beta chain was sequenced for a study of T cells in Graves' hyperthyroidism and ophthalmopathy. This clonotype turned up a few times. The antigen remains unidentified. Study-wide results and limits: Onset of ophthalmopathy came a median approximately 6.9 months after the model predicted it.

RNA transcripts provided the source from which TCR beta CDR3 regions were amplified. HTBI primers drove first-round RT-PCR of the TCR CDR3. TCRdb ran MiXCR on the multiplex PCR reads and lists one entry per CDR3 protein. The data hold a few hundred thousand distinct CDR3 sequences, with 13% to 15% observed a single time. This sample holds PBMCs from roughly 10 ml fresh peripheral blood. The germline V gene has CDR1 LGHDT and CDR2 YNNKEL (reference sequence). CDR3 length equals 14 residues. V shed 1 base and J shed 12 bases, with 15 bases lying between them. The TCR sequence derives from a woman aged 50 to 60 with Graves' hyperthyroidism that later progressed to Graves' ophthalmopathy. Input material: blood. The gene calls are TRBV3-1 and TRBJ1-4; weak D call: TRBD1 (5 bases). The CDR3, as DNA: TGTGCCAGCAGCCAAGTTGGCGGGGGGGGTGAACTGTTTTTT. It codes for CASSQVGGGGELFF.